Shown below are 3 T cell receptor beta chains from a single sample sequenced in a study of regulatory T cells in long-lasting Graves disease. Time point reported: persistent/refractory GD, antithyroid drugs over 5 years with positive TRAb. From RNA extracted from PBMCs, the TCR library was made. TCR beta libraries were built with iRepertoire HTBI primers and Arm-PCR of CDR3 regions. TCRdb itself ran the multiplex PCR reads through MiXCR, one entry per CDR3 protein. The sample holds some 370,000 distinct CDR3 sequences; about 23% are singletons and the top ten take approximately 27%. The starting material was peripheral blood mononuclear cells (PBMCs), obtained when the disease was refractory, from a patient treated with antithyroid drugs. Receptors were obtained from a woman between 40 and 55 years old with Graves disease.

This clonotype was recorded at least ten times. The rearrangement uses TRBV28 and TRBJ2-5; D is perhaps TRBD1 or TRBD2 (5 bases each). Trimming pared 4 bases from V and 3 bases from J, leaving 9 bases between. Per germline, CDR1 MDHEN and CDR2 SYDVKM. There are 13 residues in the CDR3. CDR3 loop: CASSSQGEETQYF. DNA of the CDR3: TGTGCCAGCAGTTCGCAGGGAGAAGAGACCCAGTACTTC. Drawing the rest from reference TRBV28 and TRBJ2-5, the complete variable domain is DVKVTQSSRYLVKRTGEKVFLECVQDMDHENMFWYRQDPGLGLRLIYFSYDVKMKEKGDIPEGYSVSREKKERFSLILESASTNQTSMYLCASSSQGEETQYFGPGTRLLVL.

The sample holds many counts of this clonotype. The V gene is TRBV20-1, the J gene TRBJ2-3; weak D call: TRBD2 (7 bases). This CDR3 contains 21 residues. Germline values: CDR1 DFQATT, CDR2 SNEGSKA (reference sequence). Deletions cut 4 bases from V and 2 bases from J, with 34 bases between. The CDR3 spells CSAKFRGNTLRTRPTTDTQYF. CDR3 DNA: TGCAGTGCTAAGTTTAGGGGGAACACGCTCCGGACTAGACCGACCACAGATACGCAGTATTTT.

On this clonotype itself: This may be a read error, as it is one base from a much larger clone. This chain links TRBV28 with TRBJ1-1; D is perhaps TRBD1 (5 bases). This CDR3 has 13 amino acids. The germline V and J ends were trimmed by 8 bases and 4 bases, with 14 bases remaining between them. CDR1 MDHEN and CDR2 SYDVKM come from the germline V gene. The CDR3 DNA follows: TGTGCCAGCCGTGGTCAGGGACCCACTGAAGCTTTCTTT. Protein sequence: CASRGQGPTEAFF. Full variable domain (outside the CDR3, taken from reference TRBV28 and TRBJ1-1): DVKVTQSSRYLVKRTGEKVFLECVQDMDHENMFWYRQDPGLGLRLIYFSYDVKMKEKGDIPEGYSVSREKKERFSLILESASTNQTSMYLCASRGQGPTEAFFGQGTRLTVV.